This entry lists 17 T cell receptor beta chains sequenced from one sample in a study of blood T cell repertoires in COVID-19. Assay: immunoSEQ multiplex PCR; the TCRdb copy retains only in-frame clones and omits some. The data contain 300,000 to 400,000 clones, 80% to 90% of them singletons. Sequencing used PBMCs or T cells enriched from blood (not recorded which). Receptors originate from a man aged 18 to 30 who had recovered from COVID-19.

This clone was seen only once. This chain joins TRBV5-1 and TRBJ1-5; D ambiguous. This CDR3 has 16 residues. V was cut by 4 bases and J by 2 bases, with 16 bases left in between. Germline assignment: CDR1 SGHRS and CDR2 YFSETQ. The CDR3 loop is CASSPGPGNGNQPQHF. The CDR3 nucleotides read TGCGCCAGCAGCCCGGGTCCGGGTAATGGCAATCAGCCCCAGCATTTT.

This sequence joins TRBV6-5 and TRBJ1-4; 7 nucleotides line up with TRBD1. The length of the CDR3 is 13 residues. Germline V lookup: CDR1 MNHEY, CDR2 SVGAGI. Germline trimming cut 2 bases from V and 7 bases from J; bases unmatched to any gene: 1. This chain's CDR3 is CASSYQGGEKLFF. The CDR3 DNA is TGTGCCAGCAGTTACCAGGGGGGTGAAAAACTGTTTTTT.

The chain joins TRBV11-2 to TRBJ2-1, with 8 bases fitting TRBD2. The CDR3 has 15 amino acids. The V gene's germline CDR1 is SGHAT and CDR2 FQNNGV. After removal of 2 bases from V and 13 bases from J, the junction contained 13 bases not matched to a gene. CDR3 in DNA: TGTGCCAGCAGCTTAAGACGGGGGGGCTTTAGGGACCAGTTCTTC. Its translation: CASSLRRGGFRDQFF.

CDR3 in DNA: TGTGCCAGCTCACCGACCCAGAGCGGGAGCTCCTACGAGCAGTACTTC. The encoded protein is CASSPTQSGSSYEQYF. The V gene is TRBV18, the J gene TRBJ2-7; 8 bases are shared with TRBD2. V dropped 3 bases and J dropped 0; count of bases not matched to a gene: 7. This CDR3 is built from 16 residues. Germline V CDR1 and CDR2: KGHSH, LQKENI. Full variable domain (remainder filled in from reference TRBV18 and TRBJ2-7): NAGVMQNPRHLVRRRGQEARLRCSPMKGHSHVYWYRQLPEEGLKFMVYLQKENIIDESGMPKERFSAEFPKEGPSILRIQQVVRGDSAAYFCASSPTQSGSSYEQYFGPGTRLTVT.

This sequence joins TRBV6-5 and TRBJ1-1; a weak D match, TRBD1 (6 bases). Germline CDR1 is MNHEY and CDR2 is SVGAGI. Between the trimmed V and J ends, which lost 0 bases and 3 bases, there was a span of 11 bases. The CDR3 totals 15 residues. CDR3 in amino acids: CASSYSNRADTEAFF. In DNA form, the CDR3 reads TGTGCCAGCAGTTACTCAAACAGGGCAGACACTGAAGCTTTCTTT.

The chain joins TRBV19 to TRBJ2-1; 7 bases are a match to TRBD1. With 8 bases clipped from V and 3 bases from J, the junction kept 4 bases outside the gene matches. CDR3 size: 13 residues. Germline V gene sequence: CDR1 LNHDA, CDR2 SQIVND (reference sequence). The CDR3 region is CASFGQDYNEQFF. The CDR3 DNA sequence: TGTGCCAGTTTTGGACAGGACTACAATGAGCAGTTCTTC.

The sample holds one count of this clone. The same CDR3 arises from other DNA sequences in this sample as well. V and J are TRBV18 and TRBJ1-1, with D hard to call. The V and J ends lost 2 bases and 1 base respectively, with 5 bases between them. Germline V lookup: CDR1 KGHSH, CDR2 LQKENI. The CDR3 has 13 residues. CDR3 DNA sequence: TGTGCCAGCTCACCATCGGGGAACACTGAAGCTTTCTTT. Translated, it gives CASSPSGNTEAFF.

The chain employs TRBV4-2 and TRBJ2-3; 13 nucleotides agree with TRBD2. Germline lookup yields CDR1 LGHNA and CDR2 YNFKEQ. The CDR3 consists of 17 residues. The V gene end was trimmed by 5 bases and the J gene end by 2 bases; junction bases not matched to a gene: 7. Written as DNA, the CDR3 is TGTGCCAGCAGCTCTAGGACTAGCGGGGGCTCCACAGATACGCAGTATTTT. As protein: CASSSRTSGGSTDTQYF.

The rearrangement uses TRBV9 and TRBJ2-4; TRBD2 agrees at 10 bases. This CDR3 is built from 20 residues. Germline V gives CDR1 SGDLS, CDR2 YYNGEE. Trimming cost V 4 bases and J 0 bases; bases outside gene matches: 16. The CDR3 DNA reads as TGTGCCAGCAGCCCCGAGGGGCTAGCGGGGGTAGAAATAGCCAAAAACATTCAGTACTTC. Protein product: CASSPEGLAGVEIAKNIQYF. Full variable domain (outside the CDR3, taken from reference TRBV9 and TRBJ2-4): DSGVTQTPKHLITATGQRVTLRCSPRSGDLSVYWYQQSLDQGLQFLIQYYNGEERAKGNILERFSAQQFPDLHSELNLSSLELGDSALYFCASSPEGLAGVEIAKNIQYFGAGTRLSVL.

This chain uses TRBV18 with TRBJ2-7; D ambiguous. Germline CDR1 and CDR2: KGHSH and LQKENI. V lost 2 bases to trimming and J lost 3 bases, with 8 bases between them. This CDR3 contains 13 residues. The DNA for the CDR3 is TGTGCCAGCTCACCAGCCCCCAGCTACGAGCAGTACTTC. Protein sequence: CASSPAPSYEQYF.

The rearrangement uses TRBV30 and TRBJ2-3; possibly TRBD1 for D (6 bases). Germline CDR1 GTSNPN, CDR2 SVGIG (reference sequence). V was trimmed by 6 bases and J by 4 bases, leaving 11 bases between them. This CDR3 has 12 residues. The DNA of the CDR3 is TGTGCCTGCTCTGGGGGCCCAGATACGCAGTATTTT. Its protein product is CACSGGPDTQYF. Combining the CDR3 with reference TRBV30 and TRBJ2-3 gives the whole variable domain SQTIHQWPATLVQPVGSPLSLECTVEGTSNPNLYWYRQAAGRGLQLLFYSVGIGQISSEVPQNLSASRPQDRQFILSSKKLLLSDSGFYLCACSGGPDTQYFGPGTRLTVL.

The chain couples TRBV27 to TRBJ2-7; D gene ambiguous. V lost 3 bases and J 3 bases, leaving 12 bases between the germline ends. This CDR3 comprises 14 residues. The germline CDR1 and CDR2 sequences are MNHEY and SMNVEV (reference sequence). The CDR3, as DNA: TGTGCCAGCAGTTTGGCTCTCGGAGTCTACGAGCAGTACTTC. Encoded protein: CASSLALGVYEQYF.

The chain employs TRBV12-3 or TRBV12-4 and TRBJ2-1; no clear D gene. There are 11 residues in the CDR3. V was shortened by 6 bases and J by 8 bases, with 8 bases between the two germline ends. The CDR3 DNA reads as TGTGCCAGCAGCCTAATGTATGAGCAGTTCTTC. This encodes CASSLMYEQFF.

The chain links TRBV18 to TRBJ2-3; D possibly corresponds to TRBD1 (6 bases). This CDR3 spans 14 amino acids. Germline CDR1 is KGHSH and CDR2 is LQKENI. Between the trimmed V and J ends, which lost 4 bases and 4 bases, there was a span of 12 bases. CDR3 bases: TGTGCCAGCTCACGGGCAGGGGCCCCAGATACGCAGTATTTT. Encoded protein: CASSRAGAPDTQYF.

This chain joins TRBV5-1 and TRBJ1-1; no clear D. V was pared by 3 bases and J by 8 bases, with 11 bases between. The CDR3 loop spans 12 amino acids. CDR1 SGHRS and CDR2 YFSETQ come from the germline V gene. CDR3 sequence: CASSYGREEAFF. In nucleotides, the CDR3 is TGCGCCAGCAGCTATGGTAGGGAGGAAGCTTTCTTT.

CDR3 sequence: CASSQDTGGGTYGYTF. The CDR3 coding sequence is TGCGCCAGCAGCCAGGATACAGGGGGCGGCACCTATGGCTACACCTTC. The chain joins TRBV4-3 to TRBJ1-2; 9 bases are a match to TRBD1. The CDR3 spans 16 residues. With 3 bases clipped from V and 4 bases from J, the junction kept 9 bases outside the gene matches. The germline V gene has CDR1 LGHNA and CDR2 YSLEER.

The chain joins TRBV28 to TRBJ2-5; 7 bases line up with TRBD2. The CDR3 is 13 amino acids. Germline loops: CDR1 MDHEN, CDR2 SYDVKM. With V trimmed by 4 bases and J by 5 bases, 4 bases remained unmatched. The CDR3 region is CASSSSGWETQYF. In DNA form, the CDR3 reads TGTGCCAGCAGTTCTAGCGGTTGGGAGACCCAGTACTTC.